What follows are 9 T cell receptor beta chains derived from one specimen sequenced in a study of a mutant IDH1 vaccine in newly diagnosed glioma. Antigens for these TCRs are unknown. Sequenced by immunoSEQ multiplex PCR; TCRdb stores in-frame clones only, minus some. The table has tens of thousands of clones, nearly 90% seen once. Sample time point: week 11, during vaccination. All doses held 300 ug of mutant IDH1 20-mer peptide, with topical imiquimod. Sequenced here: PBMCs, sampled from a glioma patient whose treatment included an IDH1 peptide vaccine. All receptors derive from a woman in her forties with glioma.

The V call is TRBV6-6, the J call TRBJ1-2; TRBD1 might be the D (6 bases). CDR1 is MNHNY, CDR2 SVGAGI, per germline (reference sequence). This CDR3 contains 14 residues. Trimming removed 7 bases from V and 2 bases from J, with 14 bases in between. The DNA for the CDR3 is TGTGCCAGCATTCCTAGGGGGGGCAACTATGGCTACACCTTC. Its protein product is CASIPRGGNYGYTF.

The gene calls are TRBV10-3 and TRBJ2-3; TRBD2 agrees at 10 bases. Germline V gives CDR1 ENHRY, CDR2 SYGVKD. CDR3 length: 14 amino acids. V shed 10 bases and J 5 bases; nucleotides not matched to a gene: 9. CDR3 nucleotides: TGTGCCACCGCGGAGCGGGAGGGCGTAGATACGCAGTATTTT. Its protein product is CATAEREGVDTQYF.

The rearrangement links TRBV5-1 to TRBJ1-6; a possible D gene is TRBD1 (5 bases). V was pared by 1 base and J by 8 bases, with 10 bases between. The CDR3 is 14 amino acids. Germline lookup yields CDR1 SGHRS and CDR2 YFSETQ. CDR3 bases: TGCGCCAGCAGCTTGTTGGGGGGGGATTCACCCCTCCACTTT. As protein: CASSLLGGDSPLHF.

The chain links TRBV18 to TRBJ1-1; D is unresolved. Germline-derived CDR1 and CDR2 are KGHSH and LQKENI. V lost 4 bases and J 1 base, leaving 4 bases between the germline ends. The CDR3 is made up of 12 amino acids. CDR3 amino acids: CASSQWNTEAFF. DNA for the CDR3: TGTGCCAGCTCACAATGGAACACTGAAGCTTTCTTT.

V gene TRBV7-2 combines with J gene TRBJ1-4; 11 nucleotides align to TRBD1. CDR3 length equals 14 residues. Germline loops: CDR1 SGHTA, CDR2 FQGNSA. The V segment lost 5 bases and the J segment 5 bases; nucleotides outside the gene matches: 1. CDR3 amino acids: CASSRDRGNEKLFF. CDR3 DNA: TGTGCCAGCAGCAGGGACAGGGGGAATGAAAAACTGTTTTTT.

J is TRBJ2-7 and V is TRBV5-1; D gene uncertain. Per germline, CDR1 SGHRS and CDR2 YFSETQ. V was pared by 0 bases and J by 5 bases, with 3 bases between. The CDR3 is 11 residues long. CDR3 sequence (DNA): TGCGCCAGCAGCTTGGACCACGAGCAGTACTTC. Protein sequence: CASSLDHEQYF.

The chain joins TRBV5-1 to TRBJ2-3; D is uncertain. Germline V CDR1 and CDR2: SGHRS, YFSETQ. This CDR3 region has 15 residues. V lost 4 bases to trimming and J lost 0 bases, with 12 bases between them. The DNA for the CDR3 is TGCGCCAGCAGCCCCGGTCCAGGTAGCACAGATACGCAGTATTTT. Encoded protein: CASSPGPGSTDTQYF.

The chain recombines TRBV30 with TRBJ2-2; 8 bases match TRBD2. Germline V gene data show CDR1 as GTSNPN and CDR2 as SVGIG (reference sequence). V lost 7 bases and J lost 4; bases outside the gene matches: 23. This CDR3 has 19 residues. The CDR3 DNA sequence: TGTGCCTCCCGGGGCGGGGGGCAGGGGAGAGTGCCGATCACCGGGGAGCTGTTTTTT. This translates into CASRGGGQGRVPITGELFF.

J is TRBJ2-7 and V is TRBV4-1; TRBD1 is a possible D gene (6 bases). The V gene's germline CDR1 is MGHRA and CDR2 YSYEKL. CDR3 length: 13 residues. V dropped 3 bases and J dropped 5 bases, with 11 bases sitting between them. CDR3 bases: TGCGCCAGCAGCCATACAGGGCTCAACGAGCAGTACTTC. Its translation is CASSHTGLNEQYF.